The clone carrying this TCR beta chain was detected once. Assay: immunoSEQ multiplex PCR; the TCRdb copy retains only in-frame clones and omits some. The data show around 94,000 clones, about nine tenths seen once. The CDR3 totals 17 residues. V was pared by 4 bases and J by 7 bases, with 11 bases of the junction left unmatched. The germline V gene has CDR1 MNHEY and CDR2 SVGEGT. The data were taken from a study of blood T cell repertoires in COVID-19. During active infection, Seattle patients enrolled and were then monitored through disease. This TCR was recovered from a woman between 45 and 60 years old with COVID-19, enrolled during active disease. J is TRBJ1-6 and V is TRBV6-2 or TRBV6-3; 9 bases are a match to TRBD1. Sequenced: peripheral blood. CDR3 in DNA: TGTGCCAGCAGTTTCCCGACCGGGACAGGGATGAATTCACCCCTCCACTTT. This encodes CASSFPTGTGMNSPLHF.